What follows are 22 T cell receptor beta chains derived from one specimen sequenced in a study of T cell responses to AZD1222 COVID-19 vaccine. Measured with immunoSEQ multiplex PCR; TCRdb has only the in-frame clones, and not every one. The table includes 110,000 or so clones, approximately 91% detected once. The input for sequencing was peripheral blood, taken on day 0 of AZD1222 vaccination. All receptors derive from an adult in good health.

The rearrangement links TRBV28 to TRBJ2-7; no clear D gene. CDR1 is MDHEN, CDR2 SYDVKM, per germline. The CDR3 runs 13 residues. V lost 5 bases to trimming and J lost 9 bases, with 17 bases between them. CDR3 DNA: TGTGCCAGCAGTCAAGACACAGCGAGAAGGCAGTACTTC. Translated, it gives CASSQDTARRQYF.

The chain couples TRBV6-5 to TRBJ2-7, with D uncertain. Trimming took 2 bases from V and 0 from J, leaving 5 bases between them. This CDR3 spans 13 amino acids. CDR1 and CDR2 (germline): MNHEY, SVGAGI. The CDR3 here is CASSYGNSYEQYF. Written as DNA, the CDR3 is TGTGCCAGCAGTTACGGGAACTCCTACGAGCAGTACTTC.

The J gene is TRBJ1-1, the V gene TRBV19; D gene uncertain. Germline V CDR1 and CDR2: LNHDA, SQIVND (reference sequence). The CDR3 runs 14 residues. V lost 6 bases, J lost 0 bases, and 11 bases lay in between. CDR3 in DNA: TGTGCCAGTAGCTCTAGGGAATTGAACACTGAAGCTTTCTTT. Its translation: CASSSRELNTEAFF.

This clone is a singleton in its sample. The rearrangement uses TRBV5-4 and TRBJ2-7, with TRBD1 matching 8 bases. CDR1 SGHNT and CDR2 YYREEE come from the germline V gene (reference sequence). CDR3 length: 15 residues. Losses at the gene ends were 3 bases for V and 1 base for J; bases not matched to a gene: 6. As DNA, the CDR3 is TGTGCCAGCAGCTCCCCGGGACAGGCTTCCTACGAGCAGTACTTC. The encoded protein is CASSSPGQASYEQYF.

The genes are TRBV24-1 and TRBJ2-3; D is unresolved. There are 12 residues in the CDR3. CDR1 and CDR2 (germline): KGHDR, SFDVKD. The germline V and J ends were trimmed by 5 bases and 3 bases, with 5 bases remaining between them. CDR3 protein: CATSGGTDTQYF. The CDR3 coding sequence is TGTGCCACCAGTGGTGGTACAGATACGCAGTATTTT.

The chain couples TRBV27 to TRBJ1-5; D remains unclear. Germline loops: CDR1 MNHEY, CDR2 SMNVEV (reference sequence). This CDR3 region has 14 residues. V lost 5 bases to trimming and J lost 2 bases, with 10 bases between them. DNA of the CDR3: TGTGCCAGCAGTGGCGGCGAGGGCAATCAGCCCCAGCATTTT. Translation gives CASSGGEGNQPQHF.

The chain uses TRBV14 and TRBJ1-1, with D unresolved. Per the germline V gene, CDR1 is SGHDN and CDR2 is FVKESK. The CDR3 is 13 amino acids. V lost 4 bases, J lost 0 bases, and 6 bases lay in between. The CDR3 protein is CASSLYLNTEAFF. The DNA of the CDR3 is TGTGCCAGCAGCCTTTACCTGAACACTGAAGCTTTCTTT.

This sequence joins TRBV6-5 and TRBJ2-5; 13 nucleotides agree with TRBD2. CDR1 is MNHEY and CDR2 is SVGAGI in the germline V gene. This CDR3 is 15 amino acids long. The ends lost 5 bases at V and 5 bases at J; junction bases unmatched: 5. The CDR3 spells CASSMTSGGLETQYF. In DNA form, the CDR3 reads TGTGCCAGCAGTATGACTAGCGGGGGGTTGGAGACCCAGTACTTC.

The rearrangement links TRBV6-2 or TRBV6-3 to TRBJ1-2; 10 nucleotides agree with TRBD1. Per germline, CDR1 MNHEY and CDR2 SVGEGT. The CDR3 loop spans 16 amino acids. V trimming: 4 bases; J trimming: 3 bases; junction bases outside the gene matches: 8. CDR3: CASSSLPGQGHYGYTF. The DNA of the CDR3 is TGTGCCAGCAGTTCGCTTCCGGGACAGGGGCACTATGGCTACACCTTC.

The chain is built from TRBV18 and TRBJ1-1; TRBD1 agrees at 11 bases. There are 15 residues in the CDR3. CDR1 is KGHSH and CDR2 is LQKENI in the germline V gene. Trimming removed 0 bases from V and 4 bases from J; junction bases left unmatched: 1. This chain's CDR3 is CASSPPGQGGTEAFF. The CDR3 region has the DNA TGTGCCAGCTCACCACCGGGACAGGGGGGCACTGAAGCTTTCTTT.

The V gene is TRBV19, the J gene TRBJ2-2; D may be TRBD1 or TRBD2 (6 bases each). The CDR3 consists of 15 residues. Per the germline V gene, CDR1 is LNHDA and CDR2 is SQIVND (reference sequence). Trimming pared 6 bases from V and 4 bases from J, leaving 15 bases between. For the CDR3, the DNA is TGTGCCAGTAGAAACTTAGGGGGGTTCACCGGGGAGCTGTTTTTT. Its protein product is CASRNLGGFTGELFF.

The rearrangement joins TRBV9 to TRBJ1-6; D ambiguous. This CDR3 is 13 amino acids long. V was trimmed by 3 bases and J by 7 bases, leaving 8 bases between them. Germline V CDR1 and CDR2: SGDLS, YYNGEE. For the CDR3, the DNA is TGTGCCAGCAGCGGTCAGACAAATTCACCCCTCCACTTT. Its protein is CASSGQTNSPLHF.

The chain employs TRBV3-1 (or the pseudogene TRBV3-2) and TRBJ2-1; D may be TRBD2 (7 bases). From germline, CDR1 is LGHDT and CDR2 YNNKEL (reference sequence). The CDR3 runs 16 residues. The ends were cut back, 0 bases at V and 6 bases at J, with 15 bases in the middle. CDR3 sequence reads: CASSQDGGGRGNEQFF. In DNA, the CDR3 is TGTGCCAGCAGCCAAGATGGGGGGGGCAGGGGCAATGAGCAGTTCTTC.

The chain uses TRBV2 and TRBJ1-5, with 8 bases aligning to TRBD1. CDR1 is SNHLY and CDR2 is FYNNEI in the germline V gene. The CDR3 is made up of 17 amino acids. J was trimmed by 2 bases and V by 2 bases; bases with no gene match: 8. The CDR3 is CASSERAGGVGNQPQHF. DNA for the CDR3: TGTGCCAGCAGTGAAAGGGCAGGGGGCGTTGGCAATCAGCCCCAGCATTTT.

The DNA of the CDR3 is TGCGCCAGCAGCCAAGGTAGCGGACGGTTCCCCCTCCACTTT. Translated, it gives CASSQGSGRFPLHF. This chain uses TRBV4-3 with TRBJ1-6; D unresolved. V dropped 1 base and J dropped 13 bases, with 14 bases sitting between them. The CDR3 runs 14 residues. Germline lookup yields CDR1 LGHNA and CDR2 YSLEER.

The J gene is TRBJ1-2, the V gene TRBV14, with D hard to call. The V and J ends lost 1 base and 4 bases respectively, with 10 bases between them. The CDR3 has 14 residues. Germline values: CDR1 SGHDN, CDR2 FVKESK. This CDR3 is CASSQAGRAYGYTF. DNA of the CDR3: TGTGCCAGCAGCCAAGCGGGAAGAGCCTATGGCTACACCTTC.

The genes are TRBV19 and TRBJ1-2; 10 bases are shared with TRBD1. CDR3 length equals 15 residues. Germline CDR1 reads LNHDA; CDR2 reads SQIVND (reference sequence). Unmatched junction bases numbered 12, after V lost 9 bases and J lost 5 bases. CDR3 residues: CASLNPGQGIYGYTF. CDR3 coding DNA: TGTGCCAGCCTAAACCCGGGACAGGGGATTTATGGCTACACCTTC.

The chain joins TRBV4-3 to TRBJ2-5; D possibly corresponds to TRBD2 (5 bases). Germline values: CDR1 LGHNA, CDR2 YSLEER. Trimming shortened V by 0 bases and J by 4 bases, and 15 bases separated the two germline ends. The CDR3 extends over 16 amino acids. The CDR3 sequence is CASSQDDNSRGETQYF. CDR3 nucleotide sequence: TGCGCCAGCAGCCAAGATGATAACAGCCGGGGAGAGACCCAGTACTTC.

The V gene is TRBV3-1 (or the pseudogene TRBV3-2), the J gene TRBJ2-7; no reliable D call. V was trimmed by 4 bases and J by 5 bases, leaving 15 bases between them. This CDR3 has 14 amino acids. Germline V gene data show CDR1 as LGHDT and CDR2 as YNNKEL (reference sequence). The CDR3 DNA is TGTGCCAGCAGCCTCCCCGGGCGAGGCGACGAGCAGTACTTC. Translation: CASSLPGRGDEQYF.

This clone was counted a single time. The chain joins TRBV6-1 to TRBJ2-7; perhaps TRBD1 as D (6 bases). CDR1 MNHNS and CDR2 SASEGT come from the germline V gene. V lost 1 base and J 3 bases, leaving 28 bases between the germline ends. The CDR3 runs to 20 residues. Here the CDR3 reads CASSEVAPRGRTDFVYEQYF. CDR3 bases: TGTGCCAGCAGTGAAGTGGCACCTCGGGGTCGGACAGACTTTGTCTACGAGCAGTACTTC.

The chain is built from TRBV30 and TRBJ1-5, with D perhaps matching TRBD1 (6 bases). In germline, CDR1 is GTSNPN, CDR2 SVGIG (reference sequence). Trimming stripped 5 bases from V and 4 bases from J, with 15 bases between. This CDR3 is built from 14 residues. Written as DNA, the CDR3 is TGTGCCTGGGCTACAGGGACTCTGAATCAGCCCCAGCATTTT. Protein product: CAWATGTLNQPQHF.

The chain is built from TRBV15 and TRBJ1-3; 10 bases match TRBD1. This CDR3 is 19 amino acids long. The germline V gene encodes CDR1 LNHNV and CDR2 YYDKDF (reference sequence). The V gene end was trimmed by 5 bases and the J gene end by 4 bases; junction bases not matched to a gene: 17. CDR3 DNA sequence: TGTGCCACCAGCTCCCAGCGGTGGGACAGGGGTATAGGCGGAAACACCATATATTTT. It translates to CATSSQRWDRGIGGNTIYF.